A single T cell receptor beta chain is shown here with its context. Its specificity is unknown. This CDR3 contains 14 residues. V was pared by 3 bases and J by 0 bases, with 8 bases between. Looked up from germline, CDR1 is MGHRA and CDR2 is YSYEKL. Clones were sequenced by immunoSEQ multiplex PCR, and TCRdb holds only the in-frame ones, with some missing. The sample has about 20,000 clones; approximately 70% are singletons. The data were obtained in a study of OX40 agonist ivuxolimab in advanced cancers. About the research overall: Administration of intravenous ivuxolimab to patients occurred every 2 weeks at 0.01 to 10 mg/kg. At approximately 80% male, the cohort had a mean age of 60 years, ranging from about 20 to 79.

General study findings and limits: Individuals who were partial responders at 0.1-3.0 mg/kg had clonal expansion that ranked among the lowest.

Patients were excluded for autoimmune disease history or systemic immunosuppression. The chain joins TRBV4-1 to TRBJ2-5; D gene ambiguous. The source of this sequence is an adult with an advanced solid tumor such as melanoma, head and neck, liver or kidney cancer. The starting material was CD4+ or CD8+ T cells sorted from blood, obtained in a trial of the OX40 agonist ivuxolimab. In DNA, the CDR3 is TGCGCCAGCAGCCAGTTTGGCAACCAAGAGACCCAGTACTTC. It codes for CASSQFGNQETQYF.